These T cell receptor beta chains were read from a single sample in a study of shared clonotypes between healthy human individuals. Only in-frame clones appear in the TCRdb table, and some are missing; sequencing was by immunoSEQ multiplex PCR. The sample holds more than 2,000,000 clones, 85% to 95% seen once. Sequences were obtained from naive CD4+ T cells from PBMCs. All receptors derive from a man aged 18-30 years in good health. Some clones in this sample may be carry-over from other donors' samples. The CDR3 runs from the conserved cysteine through the conserved F or W.

cdr3_aa	j_call	v_call	cdr3_length
CASSVGPELAKNIQYF	TRBJ2-4	TRBV9	16
CASLGSANTIYF	TRBJ1-3	TRBV18	12
CASSLRSDSYEQYF	TRBJ2-7	TRBV5-1	14
CASSVGPPEWHEQFF	TRBJ2-1	TRBV9	15
CASGPYLNTGELFF	TRBJ2-2	TRBV28	14
CASSLVGQGNQPQHF	TRBJ1-5	TRBV7-9	15
CASSLSTDTQYF	TRBJ2-3	TRBV18	12
CASSVDRGTGNTIYF	TRBJ1-3	TRBV7-9	15
CASSKGGEGTDTQYF	TRBJ2-3	TRBV5-6	15
CATDRARTSGSRYQETQYF	TRBJ2-5	TRBV28	19
CASSITGTGAEQFF	TRBJ2-1	TRBV19	14
CASSALGGRAWETQYF	TRBJ2-5	TRBV9	16
CASSVGTTSNTGELFF	TRBJ2-2	TRBV11-3	16
CASSPGDRFSGNTIYF	TRBJ1-3	TRBV9	16
CASSTGRTEAFF	TRBJ1-1	TRBV6-6	12
CASSIPGGDNQPQHF	TRBJ1-5	TRBV19	15
CSVERGSGEKLFF	TRBJ1-4	TRBV29-1	13
CASSLGGEAFF	TRBJ1-1	TRBV11-3	11
CASSSPGQVAFF	TRBJ1-1	TRBV28	12
CASSPPARLAGVADTQYF	TRBJ2-3	TRBV28	18
CASSLSNPSGANVLTF	TRBJ2-6	TRBV5-1	16
CASSVGAGSGNYGYTF	TRBJ1-2	TRBV9	16
CASSSGPGPYNEQFF	TRBJ2-1	TRBV7-6	15
CASSSPGQRTGNTIYF	TRBJ1-3	TRBV6-5	16
CASSLSGKEGYTF	TRBJ1-2	TRBV7-9	13
CASSSDGARSYEQYF	TRBJ2-7	TRBV7-9	15
CASSALRWGEQFF	TRBJ2-1	TRBV6-6	13
CASNLYGPEDEQFF	TRBJ2-1	TRBV25-1	14
CAWKGVGGAGSEQYF	-	TRBV30	15
CASKDRTGNYEQYF	TRBJ2-7	TRBV5-1	14
CASSLGQGSGYTF	TRBJ1-2	TRBV7-2	13
CASSIKPGQAYEQYF	TRBJ2-7	TRBV5-4	15
CASSLSLNSYGYTF	TRBJ1-2	TRBV28	14
CSALRQVTGTEAFF	TRBJ1-1	TRBV29-1	14